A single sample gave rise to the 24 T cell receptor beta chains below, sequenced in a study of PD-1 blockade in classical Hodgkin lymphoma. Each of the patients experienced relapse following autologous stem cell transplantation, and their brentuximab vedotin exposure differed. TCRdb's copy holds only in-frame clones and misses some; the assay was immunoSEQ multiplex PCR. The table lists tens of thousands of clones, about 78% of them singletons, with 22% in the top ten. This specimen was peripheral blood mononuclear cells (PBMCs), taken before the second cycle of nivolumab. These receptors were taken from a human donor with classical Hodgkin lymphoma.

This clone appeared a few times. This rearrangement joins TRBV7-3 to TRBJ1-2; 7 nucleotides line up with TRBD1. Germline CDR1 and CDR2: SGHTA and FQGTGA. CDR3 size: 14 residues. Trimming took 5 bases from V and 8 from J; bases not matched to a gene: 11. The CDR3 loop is CASSAPPTGSGYTF. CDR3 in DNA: TGTGCCAGCAGCGCACCCCCGACAGGGAGCGGCTACACCTTC. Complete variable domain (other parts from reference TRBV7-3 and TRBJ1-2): GAGVSQTPSNKVTEKGKYVELRCDPISGHTALYWYRQSLGQGPEFLIYFQGTGAADDSGLPNDRFFAVRPEGSVSTLKIQRTERGDSAVYLCASSAPPTGSGYTFGSGTRLTVV.

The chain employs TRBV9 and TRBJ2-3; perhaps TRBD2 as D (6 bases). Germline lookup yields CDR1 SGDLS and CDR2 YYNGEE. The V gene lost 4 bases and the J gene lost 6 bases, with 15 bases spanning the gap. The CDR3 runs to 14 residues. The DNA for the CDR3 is TGTGCCAGCAGCCTCTGGACTGGAGGGGATACGCAGTATTTT. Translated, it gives CASSLWTGGDTQYF.

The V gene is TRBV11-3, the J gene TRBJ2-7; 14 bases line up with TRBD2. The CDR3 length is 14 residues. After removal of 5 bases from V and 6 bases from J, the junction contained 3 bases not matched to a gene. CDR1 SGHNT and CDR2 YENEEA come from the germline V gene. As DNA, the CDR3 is TGTGCCAGCAGCCGACTAGCGGGAGGGGCCGAGCAGTACTTC. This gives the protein CASSRLAGGAEQYF.

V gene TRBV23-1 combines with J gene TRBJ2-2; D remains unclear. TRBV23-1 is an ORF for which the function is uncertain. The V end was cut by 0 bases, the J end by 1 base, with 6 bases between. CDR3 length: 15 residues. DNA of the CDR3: TGCGCCAGCAGTCAATCCTGGGGGAACACCGGGGAGCTGTTTTTT. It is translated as CASSQSWGNTGELFF.

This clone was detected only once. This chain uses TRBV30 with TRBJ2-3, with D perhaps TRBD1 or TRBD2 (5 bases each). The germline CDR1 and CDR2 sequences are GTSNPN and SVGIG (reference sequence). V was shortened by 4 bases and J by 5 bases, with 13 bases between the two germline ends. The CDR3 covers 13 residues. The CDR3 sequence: CAWMGTREDTQYF. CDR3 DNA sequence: TGTGCCTGGATGGGGACCAGAGAAGATACGCAGTATTTT.

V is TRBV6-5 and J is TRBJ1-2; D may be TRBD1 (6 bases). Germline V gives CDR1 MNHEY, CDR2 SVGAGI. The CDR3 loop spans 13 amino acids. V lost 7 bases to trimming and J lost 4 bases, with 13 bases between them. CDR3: CASNPTGSYGYTF. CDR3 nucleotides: TGTGCCAGCAATCCTACAGGGAGCTATGGCTACACCTTC.

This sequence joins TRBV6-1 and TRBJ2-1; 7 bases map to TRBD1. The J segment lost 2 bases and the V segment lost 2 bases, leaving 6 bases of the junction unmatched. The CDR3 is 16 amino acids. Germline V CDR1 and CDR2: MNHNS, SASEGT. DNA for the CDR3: TGTGCCAGCAGTGAATCGACAGGGAGTCCCTACAATGAGCAGTTCTTC. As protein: CASSESTGSPYNEQFF.

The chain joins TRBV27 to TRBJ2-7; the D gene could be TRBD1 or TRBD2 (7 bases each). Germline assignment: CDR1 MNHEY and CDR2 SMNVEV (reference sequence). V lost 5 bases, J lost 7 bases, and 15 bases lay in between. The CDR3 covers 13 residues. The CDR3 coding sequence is TGTGCCAGCAGTACCGCAGGGGGAGGGGAGCAGTACTTC. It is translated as CASSTAGGGEQYF.

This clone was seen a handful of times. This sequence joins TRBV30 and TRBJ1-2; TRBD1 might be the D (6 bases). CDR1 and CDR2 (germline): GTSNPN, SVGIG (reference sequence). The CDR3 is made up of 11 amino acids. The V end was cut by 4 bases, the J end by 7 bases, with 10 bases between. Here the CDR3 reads CAWNAGAGYTF. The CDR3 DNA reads TGTGCCTGGAACGCAGGGGCTGGCTACACCTTC.

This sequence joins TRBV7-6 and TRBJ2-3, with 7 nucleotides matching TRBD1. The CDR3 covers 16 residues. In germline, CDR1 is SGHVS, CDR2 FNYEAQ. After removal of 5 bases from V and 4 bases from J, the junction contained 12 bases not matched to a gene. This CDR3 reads CASSKNGQAISDTQYF. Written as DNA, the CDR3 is TGTGCCAGCAGCAAAAACGGACAGGCAATATCAGATACGCAGTATTTT.

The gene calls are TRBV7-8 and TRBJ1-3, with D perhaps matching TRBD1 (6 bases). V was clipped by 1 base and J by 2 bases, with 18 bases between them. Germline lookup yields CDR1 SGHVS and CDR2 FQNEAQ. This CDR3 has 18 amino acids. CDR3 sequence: CASSLVPEGGSTGNTIYF. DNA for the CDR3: TGTGCCAGCAGCTTAGTACCGGAGGGGGGATCAACTGGAAACACCATATATTTT.

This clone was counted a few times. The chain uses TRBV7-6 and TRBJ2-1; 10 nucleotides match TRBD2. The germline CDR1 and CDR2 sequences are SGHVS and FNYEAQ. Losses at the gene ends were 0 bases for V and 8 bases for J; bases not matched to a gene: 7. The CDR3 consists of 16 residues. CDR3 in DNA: TGTGCCAGCAGCTTAGCGAGCGGGAGGGATGGCGATGAGCAGTTCTTC. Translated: CASSLASGRDGDEQFF.

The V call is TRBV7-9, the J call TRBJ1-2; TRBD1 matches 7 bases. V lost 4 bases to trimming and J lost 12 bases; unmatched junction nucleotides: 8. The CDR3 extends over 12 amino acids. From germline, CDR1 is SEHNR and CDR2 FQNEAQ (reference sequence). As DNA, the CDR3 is TGTGCCAGCAGCTCGGACAGGAGTGAGGACACCTTC. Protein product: CASSSDRSEDTF. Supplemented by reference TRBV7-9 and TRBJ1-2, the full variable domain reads DTGVSQNPRHKITKRGQNVTFRCDPISEHNRLYWYRQTLGQGPEFLTYFQNEAQLEKSRLLSDRFSAERPKGSFSTLEIQRTEQGDSAMYLCASSSDRSEDTFGSGTRLTVV.

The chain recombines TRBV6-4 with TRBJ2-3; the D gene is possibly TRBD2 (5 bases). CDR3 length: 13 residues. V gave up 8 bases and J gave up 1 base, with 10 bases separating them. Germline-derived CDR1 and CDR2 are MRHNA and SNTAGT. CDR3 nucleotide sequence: TGTGCCAGCGCCGTCGGGGGCACAGATACGCAGTATTTT. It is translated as CASAVGGTDTQYF.

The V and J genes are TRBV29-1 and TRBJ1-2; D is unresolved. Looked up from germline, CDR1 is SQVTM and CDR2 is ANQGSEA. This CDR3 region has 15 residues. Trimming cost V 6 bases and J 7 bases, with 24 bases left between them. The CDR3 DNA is TGCAGCGTCTCGGCGGATATGAGCGGGCTGGGTGGCTACACCTTC. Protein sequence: CSVSADMSGLGGYTF.

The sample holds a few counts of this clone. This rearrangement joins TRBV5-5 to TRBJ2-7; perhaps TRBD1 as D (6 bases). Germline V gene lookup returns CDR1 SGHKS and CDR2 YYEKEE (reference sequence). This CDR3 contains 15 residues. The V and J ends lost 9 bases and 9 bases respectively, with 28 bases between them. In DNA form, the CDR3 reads TGTGCCAACCGAACAGACAGGCCCCCTTTTAAGGGGCAGTACTTC. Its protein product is CANRTDRPPFKGQYF.

The CDR3 nucleotides read TGTGCCAGCAGCAGACAGGCAGAAGGCTATGGCTACACCTTC. It translates to CASSRQAEGYGYTF. This sequence joins TRBV6-1 and TRBJ1-2, with a tentative D call TRBD1 (6 bases). The length of the CDR3 is 14 residues. The V gene's germline CDR1 is MNHNS and CDR2 SASEGT. V lost 6 bases, J lost 4 bases, and 15 bases lay in between.

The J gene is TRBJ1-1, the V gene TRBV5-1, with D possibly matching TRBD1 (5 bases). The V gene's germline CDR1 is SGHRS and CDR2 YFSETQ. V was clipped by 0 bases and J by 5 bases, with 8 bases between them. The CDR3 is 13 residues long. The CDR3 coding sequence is TGCGCCAGCAGCTTGGATGGGGGAACTGAAGCTTTCTTT. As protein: CASSLDGGTEAFF.

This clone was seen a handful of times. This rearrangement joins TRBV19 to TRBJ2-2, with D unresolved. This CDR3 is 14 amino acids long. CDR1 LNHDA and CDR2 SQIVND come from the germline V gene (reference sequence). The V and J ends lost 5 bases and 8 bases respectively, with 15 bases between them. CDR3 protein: CASSPRSKIGELFF. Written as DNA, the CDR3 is TGTGCCAGTAGTCCCCGCAGTAAGATAGGGGAGCTGTTTTTT.

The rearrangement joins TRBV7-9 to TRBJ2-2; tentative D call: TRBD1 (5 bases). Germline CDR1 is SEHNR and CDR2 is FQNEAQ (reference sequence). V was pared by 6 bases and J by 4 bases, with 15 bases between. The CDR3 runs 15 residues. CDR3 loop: CASRDRALATGELFF. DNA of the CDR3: TGTGCCAGCAGAGACAGAGCATTAGCCACCGGGGAGCTGTTTTTT.

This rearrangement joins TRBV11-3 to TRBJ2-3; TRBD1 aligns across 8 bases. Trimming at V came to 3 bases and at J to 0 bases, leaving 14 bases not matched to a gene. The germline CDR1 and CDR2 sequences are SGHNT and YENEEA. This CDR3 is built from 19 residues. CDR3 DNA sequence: TGTGCCAGCAGCTTTACTGTGTTCAGGGGGCATCGAAGCACAGATACGCAGTATTTT. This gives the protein CASSFTVFRGHRSTDTQYF.

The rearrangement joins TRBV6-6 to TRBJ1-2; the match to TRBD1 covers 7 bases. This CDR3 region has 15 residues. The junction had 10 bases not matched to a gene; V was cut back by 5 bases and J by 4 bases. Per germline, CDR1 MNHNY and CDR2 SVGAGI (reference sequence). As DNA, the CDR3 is TGTGCCAGCAGTACTATCTCCAGGGGGGGCTATGGCTACACCTTC. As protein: CASSTISRGGYGYTF.

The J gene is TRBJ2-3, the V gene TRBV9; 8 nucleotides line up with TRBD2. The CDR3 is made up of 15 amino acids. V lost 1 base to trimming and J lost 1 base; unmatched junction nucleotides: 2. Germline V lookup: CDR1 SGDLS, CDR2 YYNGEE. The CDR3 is CASSVTSGGTDTQYF. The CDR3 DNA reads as TGTGCCAGCAGCGTAACTAGCGGTGGCACAGATACGCAGTATTTT.

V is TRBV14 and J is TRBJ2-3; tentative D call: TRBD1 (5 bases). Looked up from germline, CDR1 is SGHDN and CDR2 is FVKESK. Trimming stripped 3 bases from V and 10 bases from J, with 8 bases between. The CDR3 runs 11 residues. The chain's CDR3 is CASSQTAPQYF. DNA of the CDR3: TGTGCCAGCAGCCAGACAGCTCCGCAGTATTTT.